The rows below give T cell receptor beta chains drawn from one sample of a study of technical replicates of blood from a handful of donors. This table comes from immunoSEQ multiplex PCR, and its TCRdb copy is limited to in-frame clones, with some not included. The sample holds around 70,000 clones, under 98% seen once. Material: T cells isolated from PBMCs. These receptors originate from a human donor in good health. The CDR3 runs from the conserved cysteine through the conserved F or W. D genes are given only for firm matches. Not all rows give a size; the values are once, few, many and, for expanded clones, a class.

clone size	D gene	J gene	V gene	CDR3 protein	CDR3 DNA
.	TRBD1	TRBJ1-2	TRBV6-1	CASSPWDRLYGYTF	TGTGCCAGCAGTCCATGGGACAGGCTCTATGGCTACACCTTC
.	.	TRBJ1-5	TRBV27	CASRRTVNQPQHF	TGTGCCAGCAGACGGACAGTCAATCAGCCCCAGCATTTT
.	TRBD2	TRBJ2-2	TRBV6-1	CASIVGLAGVGELFF	TGTGCCAGCATTGTCGGACTAGCGGGTGTCGGGGAGCTGTTTTTT
.	TRBD1	TRBJ1-5	TRBV9	CASSARGIGNQPQHF	TGTGCCAGCAGTGCCAGGGGGATTGGCAATCAGCCCCAGCATTTT
.	.	TRBJ1-2	TRBV14	CASSQDLPGDYGYTF	TGTGCCAGCAGCCAAGATCTTCCAGGGGACTATGGCTACACCTTC
.	.	TRBJ2-7	TRBV5-6	CASSLTGSSYEQYF	TGTGCCAGCAGCTTGACAGGGAGTTCCTACGAGCAGTACTTC
.	TRBD2	TRBJ2-3	TRBV7-8	CASSLGTTEADTQYF	TGTGCCAGCAGCCTCGGGACTACGGAGGCAGATACGCAGTATTTT
.	TRBD1	TRBJ2-7	TRBV30	CAWSEGTGLYEQYF	TGTGCCTGGAGTGAAGGGACAGGACTCTACGAGCAGTACTTC
.	TRBD2	TRBJ2-7	TRBV5-1	CASSNLPGTSGYEQYF	TGCGCCAGCAGCAATCTACCCGGGACTAGCGGCTACGAGCAGTACTTC
.	.	TRBJ2-1	TRBV29-1	CSVSGLGNEQFF	TGCAGCGTTTCAGGGCTTGGGAATGAGCAGTTCTTC
.	.	TRBJ1-1	TRBV7-2	CASSLAGSAEAFF	TGTGCCAGCAGCTTAGCCGGGAGTGCTGAAGCTTTCTTT
.	TRBD1	TRBJ2-7	TRBV19	CASSIQGQADYEQYF	TGTGCCAGTAGTATACAGGGACAGGCAGACTACGAGCAGTACTTC
.	.	TRBJ1-2	TRBV5-4	CASSLYGGGGYTF	TGTGCCAGCAGCTTGTACGGGGGGGGAGGCTACACCTTC
.	TRBD2	TRBJ2-4	TRBV7-2	CASRLGLAGEIGVKNIQYF	TGTGCCAGCAGACTGGGACTAGCGGGAGAAATTGGGGTCAAAAACATTCAGTACTTC
.	TRBD1	TRBJ1-1	TRBV13	CASSLGPLGTATLNTEAFF	TGTGCCAGCAGCTTAGGCCCTCTCGGGACAGCTACCTTGAACACTGAAGCTTTCTTT
.	.	TRBJ1-2	TRBV27	CASSIKGVSGNYGYTF	TGTGCCAGCAGTATTAAGGGGGTTAGTGGCAACTATGGCTACACCTTC
.	.	TRBJ2-1	TRBV4-1	CASSQSAAMNEQFF	TGCGCCAGCAGCCAAAGTGCGGCAATGAATGAGCAGTTCTTC
.	TRBD1	TRBJ2-7	TRBV6-1	CASRDRDRDYEQYF	TGTGCCAGCAGAGACCGGGACAGGGACTACGAGCAGTACTTC
.	.	TRBJ2-5	TRBV28	CASSLPSAGNSQETQYF	TGTGCCAGCAGTCTACCCTCGGCAGGGAACTCGCAAGAGACCCAGTACTTC
.	.	TRBJ2-2	TRBV15	CATRPRVGELFF	TGTGCCACTCGGCCTCGGGTCGGGGAGCTGTTTTTT
.	.	TRBJ1-2	TRBV7-9	CALNGGNYGYTF	TGTGCCTTAAATGGGGGGAACTATGGCTACACCTTC
.	.	TRBJ2-2	TRBV7-8	CASSLDRYPGELFF	TGTGCCAGCAGCTTGGACAGATATCCCGGGGAGCTGTTTTTT
.	.	TRBJ2-2	TRBV4-3	CASSQDIASAGELFF	TGCGCCAGCAGCCAAGATATAGCGTCGGCCGGGGAGCTGTTTTTT
.	TRBD1	TRBJ2-7	TRBV28	CASSRMTGGEQYF	TGTGCCAGCAGCCGTATGACAGGGGGCGAGCAGTACTTC
.	TRBD1	TRBJ2-2	TRBV10-3	CAIRPGQGTGELFF	TGTGCCATCAGACCGGGACAGGGGACCGGGGAGCTGTTTTTT
once	TRBD2	TRBJ2-1	TRBV6-6	CASRPTSGRLWNEQFF	TGTGCCAGCAGACCTACTAGCGGAAGACTTTGGAATGAGCAGTTCTTC
.	.	TRBJ2-7	TRBV6-1	CASNEFATAAYEQYF	TGTGCCAGCAACGAATTTGCGACAGCAGCCTACGAGCAGTACTTC
.	TRBD1	TRBJ2-7	TRBV7-7	CASSLGTGAYEQYF	TGTGCCAGCAGCTTAGGGACAGGGGCCTACGAGCAGTACTTC
.	.	TRBJ1-2	TRBV28	CASSLPSGRGYGYTF	TGTGCCAGCAGTTTACCCTCAGGTCGCGGGTATGGCTACACCTTC
.	TRBD2	TRBJ2-7	TRBV6-5	CASSYGLAGAKQYF	TGTGCCAGCAGTTACGGGCTAGCGGGAGCCAAGCAGTACTTC
once	.	TRBJ2-3	TRBV4-1	CASSQVWRDPDTQYF	TGCGCCAGCAGCCAAGTGTGGAGGGACCCAGATACGCAGTATTTT
.	.	TRBJ2-7	TRBV5-6	CASSLTTGLSYEQYF	TGTGCCAGCAGCCTCACAACAGGTCTTTCCTACGAGCAGTACTTC
.	TRBD2	TRBJ2-7	TRBV5-1	CASSLGGLAESYEQYF	TGCGCCAGCAGCTTGGGGGGACTAGCGGAGTCCTACGAGCAGTACTTC